Listed here is a single T cell receptor beta chain. The entry originates in a study of T cells in Graves' hyperthyroidism and ophthalmopathy. Using RNA transcripts as the source, TCR beta CDR3 regions were amplified. First-round RT-PCR of the TCR CDR3 relied on the HTBI primer set. TCRdb fed the multiplex PCR reads into MiXCR, producing one record per CDR3 protein. The data show roughly 800,000 distinct CDR3 sequences, 35% to 45% seen once. V shed 1 base, J shed 11 bases, and the junction held 8 bases outside the gene matches. This CDR3 is built from 14 residues. The V gene's germline CDR1 is SEHNR and CDR2 FQNEAQ (reference sequence).

The sequence came from a man aged 18 to 30 with Graves' hyperthyroidism. This sequence joins TRBV7-9 and TRBJ1-5, with 7 nucleotides matching TRBD1. The sequenced material came from blood. CDR3 sequence: CASSLGGGLETQHF. CDR3 nucleotide sequence: TGTGCCAGCAGCTTAGGAGGGGGCCTGGAGACCCAGCATTTT.